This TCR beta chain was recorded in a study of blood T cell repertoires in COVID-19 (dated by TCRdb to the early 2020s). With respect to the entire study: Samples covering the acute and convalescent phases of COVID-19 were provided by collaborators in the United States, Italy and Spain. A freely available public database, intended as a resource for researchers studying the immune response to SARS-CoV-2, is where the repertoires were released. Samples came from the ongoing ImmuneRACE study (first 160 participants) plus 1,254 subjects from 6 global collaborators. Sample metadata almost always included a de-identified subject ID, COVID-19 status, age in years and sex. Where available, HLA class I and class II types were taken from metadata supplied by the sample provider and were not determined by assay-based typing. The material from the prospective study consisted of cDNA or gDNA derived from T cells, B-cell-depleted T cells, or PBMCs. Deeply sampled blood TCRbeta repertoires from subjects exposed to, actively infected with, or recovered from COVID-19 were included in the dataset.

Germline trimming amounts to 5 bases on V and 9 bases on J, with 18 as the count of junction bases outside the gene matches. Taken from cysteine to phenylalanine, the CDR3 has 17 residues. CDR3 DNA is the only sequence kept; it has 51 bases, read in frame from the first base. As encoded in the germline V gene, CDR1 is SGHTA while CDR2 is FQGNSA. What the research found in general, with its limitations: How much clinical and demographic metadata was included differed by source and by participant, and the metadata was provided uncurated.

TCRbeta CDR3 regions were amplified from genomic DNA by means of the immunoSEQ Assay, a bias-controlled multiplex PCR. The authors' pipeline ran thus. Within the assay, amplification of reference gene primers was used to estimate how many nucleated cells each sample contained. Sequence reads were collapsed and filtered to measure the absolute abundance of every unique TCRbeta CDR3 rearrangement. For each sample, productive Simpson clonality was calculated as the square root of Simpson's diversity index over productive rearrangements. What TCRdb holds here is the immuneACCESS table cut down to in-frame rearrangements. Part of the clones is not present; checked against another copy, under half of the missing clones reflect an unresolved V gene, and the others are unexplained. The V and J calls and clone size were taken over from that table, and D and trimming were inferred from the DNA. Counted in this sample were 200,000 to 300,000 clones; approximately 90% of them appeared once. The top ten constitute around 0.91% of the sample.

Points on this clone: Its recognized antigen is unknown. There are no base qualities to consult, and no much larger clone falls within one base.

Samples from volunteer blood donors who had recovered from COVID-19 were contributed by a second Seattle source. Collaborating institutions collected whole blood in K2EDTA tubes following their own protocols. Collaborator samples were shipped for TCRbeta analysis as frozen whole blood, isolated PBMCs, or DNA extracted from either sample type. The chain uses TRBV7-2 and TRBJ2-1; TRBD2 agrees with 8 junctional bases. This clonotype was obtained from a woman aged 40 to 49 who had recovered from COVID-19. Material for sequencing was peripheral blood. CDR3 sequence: CASSPWGAAGGPVEQFF. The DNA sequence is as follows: TGTGCCAGCAGCCCCTGGGGAGCGGCGGGAGGCCCCGTTGAGCAGTTCTTC.